This section outlines one T cell receptor (beta chain) sequence together with its context. The V end lost 6 bases, the J end lost 6 bases, and 9 bases lay between the germline ends. This CDR3 comprises 11 residues. Germline-derived CDR1 and CDR2 are SNHLY and FYNNEI. The source of the sample is a study of control samples from healthy donors and cancer patients. Sequenced by immunoSEQ multiplex PCR; TCRdb stores in-frame clones only, minus some. The sample has 350,000 to 450,000 clones; about nine tenths are singletons. The receptor was derived from a man aged 35 to 55 with head and neck cancer. Sequenced: PBMCs. The chain links TRBV2 to TRBJ2-7; D gene ambiguous. In DNA form, the CDR3 reads TGTGCCAGCAGGGTTCCAGGCGAGCAGTACTTC. Its protein is CASRVPGEQYF.